This T cell receptor (beta chain) was documented in a study of regulatory T cells in long-lasting Graves disease. As for time point: persistent/refractory GD, antithyroid drugs over 5 years with positive TRAb. TCR sequences were obtained from RNA taken from PBMCs. V was pared by 7 bases and J by 2 bases, with 9 bases of the junction left unmatched. The germline V gene encodes CDR1 MNHNS and CDR2 SASEGT. The CDR3 is 15 residues long. In building TCR beta libraries, iRepertoire HTBI primers were used together with Arm-PCR of CDR3 regions. TCRdb independently ran MiXCR on the multiplex PCR reads; one entry per CDR3 protein. The table records 500,000 to 800,000 distinct CDR3 sequences, around 30% of them present only once.

This receptor was obtained from a female donor with Graves disease. The specimen was peripheral blood mononuclear cells (PBMCs), collected when the disease was refractory, from a patient treated with antithyroid drugs. This chain uses TRBV6-1 with TRBJ2-3; 7 bases agree with TRBD2. The CDR3 sequence: CASKEYGRSTDTQYF. The CDR3, as DNA: TGTGCCAGCAAAGAGTACGGGAGGTCCACAGATACGCAGTATTTT.